One and the same sample provided the 25 T cell receptor beta chains below, sequenced in a study of blood T cell repertoires in COVID-19. Sequencing was performed with immunoSEQ multiplex PCR; in TCRdb, only in-frame clones are kept and a portion is missing. The table includes fewer than 450,000 clones, roughly 88% detected once. What was sequenced was PBMCs or T cells enriched from blood (not recorded which). These receptors originate from a man younger than 35 who had recovered from COVID-19.

This clone has a handful of counts. The chain joins TRBV5-8 to TRBJ1-1, with 7 bases matching TRBD1. The germline CDR1 and CDR2 sequences are SGHTS and YDEGEE. V was pared by 10 bases and J by 2 bases, with 11 bases of the junction left unmatched. CDR3 length equals 14 residues. The CDR3, as DNA: TGTGCCGGAAATATGGGACAGTATAACACTGAAGCTTTCTTT. This translates into CAGNMGQYNTEAFF.

The chain has TRBV6-5 and TRBJ1-4; 9 nucleotides match TRBD1. CDR1 is MNHEY, CDR2 SVGAGI, per germline. This CDR3 is built from 15 residues. V was clipped by 11 bases and J by 11 bases; unmatched bases: 18. The CDR3 DNA follows: TGTGCCCGAAACCCCCCGGGACAGGGACCTGGGAAACTGTTTTTT. Residues: CARNPPGQGPGKLFF.

The chain uses TRBV7-9 and TRBJ2-7, with 13 bases that match TRBD2. This CDR3 spans 16 amino acids. V trimming: 5 bases; J trimming: 5 bases; junction bases outside the gene matches: 9. Germline lookup yields CDR1 SEHNR and CDR2 FQNEAQ (reference sequence). CDR3 region: CASSPSGGLAGDEQYF. In DNA form, the CDR3 reads TGTGCCAGCAGCCCTTCAGGCGGACTAGCGGGAGACGAGCAGTACTTC.

This chain connects TRBV5-1 to TRBJ1-4; D unresolved. This CDR3 has 15 residues. Deletions cut 3 bases from V and 0 bases from J, with 9 bases between. The germline CDR1 and CDR2 sequences are SGHRS and YFSETQ. The CDR3, as DNA: TGCGCCAGCAGCTCGTACTCTGCAACTAATGAAAAACTGTTTTTT. Its protein is CASSSYSATNEKLFF.

This chain uses TRBV5-1 with TRBJ2-2; perhaps TRBD2 as D (5 bases). The CDR3 runs to 15 residues. Germline CDR1 SGHRS, CDR2 YFSETQ. The germline V and J ends were trimmed by 1 base and 7 bases, with 14 bases remaining between them. The CDR3 nucleotides read TGCGCCAGCAGCTTGCTGAGAGGGCCAATCGGGGAGCTGTTTTTT. The encoded protein is CASSLLRGPIGELFF.

This clone appeared a few times. The chain joins TRBV21-1 to TRBJ2-2; TRBD2 is taken as the D call from the table, unchecked against the DNA. TRBV21-1 represents a pseudogene. The CDR3 is 11 residues long. The CDR3 DNA follows: TGTGCCAGCGAAGTAGCCGGGGAGCTGTTTTTT. Protein: CASEVAGELFF.

The CDR3 coding sequence is TGTGCCAGCAGCTTAGAGAGGTCGGATACGCAGTATTTT. Its translation: CASSLERSDTQYF. The chain joins TRBV11-2 to TRBJ2-3; D not certain. Germline loops: CDR1 SGHAT, CDR2 FQNNGV. This CDR3 spans 13 amino acids. Between the trimmed V and J ends, which lost 0 bases and 6 bases, there was a span of 7 bases.

J is TRBJ2-3 and V is TRBV2; TRBD1 matches at 10 bases. This CDR3 comprises 15 residues. CDR1 SNHLY and CDR2 FYNNEI come from the germline V gene. Germline trimming cut 4 bases from V and 10 bases from J; bases unmatched to any gene: 11. CDR3: CASSAGTGAVWAQYF. Written as DNA, the CDR3 is TGTGCCAGCAGTGCGGGGACAGGGGCAGTTTGGGCGCAGTATTTT.

The chain carries TRBV3-1 (or the pseudogene TRBV3-2) and TRBJ2-5; the match to TRBD2 covers 10 bases. J lost 5 bases, V lost 1 base, and 7 bases had no gene match. CDR1 LGHDT and CDR2 YNNKEL come from the germline V gene (reference sequence). The CDR3 covers 16 residues. The CDR3: CASSQGTSGVGETQYF. The CDR3 DNA reads as TGTGCCAGCAGCCAAGGGACTAGCGGAGTAGGGGAGACCCAGTACTTC.

This chain links TRBV6-6 with TRBJ1-4, with a weak D call TRBD1 (5 bases). This CDR3 has 15 residues. The V and J ends lost 4 bases and 6 bases respectively, with 15 bases between them. Germline V lookup: CDR1 MNHNY, CDR2 SVGAGI (reference sequence). For the CDR3, the DNA is TGTGCCAGCAGTTCCTACAGGACCGCGCATGAAAAACTGTTTTTT. Protein sequence: CASSSYRTAHEKLFF.

The V gene is TRBV11-2, the J gene TRBJ1-5, with D unresolved. CDR1 and CDR2 from the germline V gene are SGHAT and FQNNGV. The CDR3 sequence is 13 residues long. V lost 3 bases to trimming and J lost 7 bases, with 10 bases between them. CDR3 DNA sequence: TGTGCCAGCAGCTTTAGCCTGTACCAGCCCCAGCATTTT. This codes for CASSFSLYQPQHF.

This rearrangement joins TRBV7-6 to TRBJ2-1, with TRBD2 matching 9 bases. Germline loops: CDR1 SGHVS, CDR2 FNYEAQ. The V segment lost 5 bases and the J segment 5 bases; nucleotides outside the gene matches: 7. The CDR3 loop spans 15 amino acids. The CDR3 reads CASSKTAGGNNEQFF. CDR3 DNA: TGTGCCAGCAGCAAAACCGCGGGAGGGAACAATGAGCAGTTCTTC.

This chain uses TRBV19 with TRBJ2-3, with D hard to call. V was pared by 4 bases and J by 2 bases, with 4 bases between. The germline gives CDR1 LNHDA, CDR2 SQIVND (reference sequence). The length of the CDR3 is 12 residues. CDR3 region: CASSTYTDTQYF. Written as DNA, the CDR3 is TGTGCCAGTAGTACCTACACAGATACGCAGTATTTT.

This chain connects TRBV11-2 to TRBJ1-2; 7 nucleotides align to TRBD1. The CDR3 spans 15 residues. Germline CDR1 and CDR2: SGHAT and FQNNGV. V lost 5 bases and J lost 3; bases outside the gene matches: 9. The CDR3 DNA reads TGTGCCAGCAGCATCACCGGGACAGCTTACTATGGCTACACCTTC. It specifies CASSITGTAYYGYTF. Drawing the rest from reference TRBV11-2 and TRBJ1-2, the complete variable domain is EAGVAQSPRYKIIEKRQSVAFWCNPISGHATLYWYQQILGQGPKLLIQFQNNGVVDDSQLPKDRFSAERLKGVDSTLKIQPAKLEDSAVYLCASSITGTAYYGYTFGSGTRLTVV.

This clone was picked up one time. This chain joins TRBV27 and TRBJ2-2; no reliable D call. Germline V gene sequence: CDR1 MNHEY, CDR2 SMNVEV (reference sequence). The CDR3 extends over 15 amino acids. V lost 4 bases and J 2 bases, leaving 11 bases between the germline ends. CDR3 nucleotides: TGTGCCAGCAGTTATATGATAACAAACACCGGGGAGCTGTTTTTT. This sequence encodes CASSYMITNTGELFF.

The chain has TRBV2 and TRBJ1-6; 12 nucleotides agree with TRBD1. Trimming removed 6 bases from V and 10 bases from J; junction bases left unmatched: 7. The germline gives CDR1 SNHLY, CDR2 FYNNEI. The CDR3 is made up of 15 amino acids. The CDR3 DNA reads as TGTGCCAGCAGAACCGGGACAGGGGGCGGCTCACCCCTCCACTTT. This translates into CASRTGTGGGSPLHF.

This chain connects TRBV28 to TRBJ1-4, with 9 bases fitting TRBD1. Germline V CDR1 and CDR2: MDHEN, SYDVKM. The length of the CDR3 is 15 residues. The J segment lost 12 bases and the V segment lost 5 bases, leaving 13 bases of the junction unmatched. CDR3 sequence (DNA): TGTGCCAGCAGTACCGTCAGGGACAGGGTGATCGAACTGTTTTTT. Its translation is CASSTVRDRVIELFF. The complete variable domain, with remaining parts taken from reference TRBV28 and TRBJ1-4, reads DVKVTQSSRYLVKRTGEKVFLECVQDMDHENMFWYRQDPGLGLRLIYFSYDVKMKEKGDIPEGYSVSREKKERFSLILESASTNQTSMYLCASSTVRDRVIELFFGSGTQLSVL.

This chain connects TRBV11-2 to TRBJ1-1, with TRBD1 matching 7 bases. After removal of 2 bases from V and 4 bases from J, the junction contained 10 bases not matched to a gene. Per germline, CDR1 SGHAT and CDR2 FQNNGV. There are 16 residues in the CDR3. For the CDR3, the DNA is TGTGCCAGCAGCTTAAGGCTAGGGGGCATGAGCACTGAAGCTTTCTTT. It codes for CASSLRLGGMSTEAFF.

This clone was recorded once. This sequence joins TRBV3-1 (or the pseudogene TRBV3-2) and TRBJ1-4; a possible D gene is TRBD1 (5 bases). In germline, CDR1 is LGHDT, CDR2 YNNKEL (reference sequence). The CDR3 consists of 15 residues. Between the trimmed V and J ends, which lost 1 base and 7 bases, there was a span of 13 bases. The CDR3 DNA reads TGTGCCAGCAGCCAAGGATGGGGGGAAGTTGAAAAACTGTTTTTT. This codes for CASSQGWGEVEKLFF.

CDR3: CASSQGGNTIYF. CDR3 coding DNA: TGTGCCAGCAGCCAAGGAGGGAACACCATATATTTT. The chain has TRBV3-1 (or the pseudogene TRBV3-2) and TRBJ1-3; unclear D gene. Germline values: CDR1 LGHDT, CDR2 YNNKEL (reference sequence). This CDR3 region has 12 residues. V was clipped by 1 base and J by 7 bases, with 5 bases between them.

The count of this clone is one. V usage is TRBV7-9 and J usage is TRBJ1-1; D call uncertain. The CDR3 totals 14 residues. V was cut by 5 bases and J by 5 bases, with 15 bases left in between. From germline, CDR1 is SEHNR and CDR2 FQNEAQ (reference sequence). The chain's CDR3 is CASSPLGSRTEAFF. CDR3 DNA sequence: TGTGCCAGCAGCCCCCTAGGTTCAAGGACTGAAGCTTTCTTT.

This clone has just a few counts. The V call is TRBV6-2 or TRBV6-3, the J call TRBJ2-2, with 10 bases lining up with TRBD2. Germline trimming cut 6 bases from V and 1 base from J; bases unmatched to any gene: 5. The germline V gene encodes CDR1 MNHEY and CDR2 SVGEGT. This CDR3 has 16 residues. CDR3 sequence: CASSPWTSGNTGELFF. CDR3 nucleotide sequence: TGTGCCAGCAGCCCTTGGACTAGCGGGAACACCGGGGAGCTGTTTTTT.

The chain recombines TRBV2 with TRBJ1-5, with D perhaps matching TRBD1 (5 bases). The germline V gene has CDR1 SNHLY and CDR2 FYNNEI. The V gene lost 3 bases and the J gene lost 3 bases, with 9 bases spanning the gap. The CDR3 consists of 14 residues. The CDR3 DNA reads as TGTGCCAGCAGTGAGGGGCAGAACAATCAGCCCCAGCATTTT. Its protein is CASSEGQNNQPQHF.

The V gene is TRBV2, the J gene TRBJ2-1; the match to TRBD2 covers 10 bases. With 2 bases clipped from V and 8 bases from J, the junction kept 9 bases outside the gene matches. The CDR3 runs to 16 residues. The germline CDR1 and CDR2 sequences are SNHLY and FYNNEI. CDR3 DNA sequence: TGTGCCAGCAGTGAAAATCTAGCGGGAGTGATCCATGAGCAGTTCTTC. Amino acids: CASSENLAGVIHEQFF.

This clone appeared many times. The rearrangement links TRBV19 to TRBJ2-7; D might be TRBD1 (5 bases). Trimming removed 8 bases from V and 4 bases from J, with 18 bases in between. CDR1 and CDR2 (germline): LNHDA, SQIVND (reference sequence). The CDR3 is 14 amino acids. CDR3 protein: CASSLGDSTYEQYF. The CDR3 DNA reads as TGTGCCAGTTCCCTAGGCGACAGCACTTACGAGCAGTACTTC.